The present entry profiles one T cell receptor beta chain with its context. These data belong to a study of blood T cell repertoires in COVID-19. Study at large: Sources were T cells, B-cell-depleted T cells, or PBMCs; the material itself was cDNA or gDNA.

As handled by the study authors: The authors estimated nucleated cell counts from reference gene primer amplification. TCRdb keeps only in-frame clones here, not all; method: immunoSEQ multiplex PCR. The D gene and trimming were derived from the DNA, and the V and J assignments and clone size from that table. The top ten hold 1.3% of the sample, which has under 350,000 clones, around nine tenths seen once. The sequence was collected from a man between 65 and 85 years old with acute or convalescent COVID-19. The sequenced material came from peripheral blood.

The CDR3 bases are TGCGCCAGCAGCCCGACAGGCAGCAATCAGCCCCAGCATTTT. Translation gives CASSPTGSNQPQHF. The chain employs TRBV5-1 and TRBJ1-5; TRBD1 might be the D (6 bases). Per the germline V gene, CDR1 is SGHRS and CDR2 is YFSETQ. The CDR3 runs 14 residues. V lost 4 bases and J lost 1, with 9 bases in between.